This T cell receptor beta chain was recovered during a study of T-cell memory formation after mild COVID-19 (dated by TCRdb to 2020 to 2022). Some background on the complete study: Most TCR sequence clusters were specific to one of the two donors. T-cell clones expanding and contracting after mild COVID-19 in two donors were tracked by longitudinal TCRalpha and TCRbeta repertoire sequencing. The cohort was made up of two young adult volunteers, one female and one male, who were previously healthy.

The run used an Illumina NovaSeq 6000. TCRalpha and TCRbeta cDNA libraries were built by 5'RACE with constant-segment primers, adding sample barcodes and unique molecular identifiers. Trizol reagent was used to extract RNA from every sample. Libraries were amplified in two PCR steps, with a second sample barcode and Illumina TruSeq adapters added in the second step. Libraries were sequenced on an Illumina NovaSeq with 2 x 150 bp paired-end reads. The authors processed their data as follows. Reads were demultiplexed and collapsed into UMI-guided consensus sequences with migec v1.2.7. Using mixcr v2.1.11, UMI consensuses were aligned to TRA and TRB V and J templates and then assembled into clonotypes. Clonotypes were classified as expanded or contracted when called significant by both edgeR and NoisET, with noise models trained on biological replicates. For edgeR calls, the thresholds were a false discovery rate-adjusted p below 0.01 and a log2 fold-change of 1. As an exploratory analysis of dynamics, max-normalized trajectories of the 1000 most abundant clonotypes were examined by PCA with hierarchical clustering. Each responding clone was given a CD4 or CD8 phenotype based on the CD4+ and CD8+ repertoires, which had been sequenced separately. TCRdb's own reprocessing of the public reads used fastp at Q25 and MiXCR and kept productive beta chains. Rows with one shared CDR3 protein collapse into an entry with the most common genes and DNA. These V and J calls derive from TCRdb rather than the authors' analysis. Recorded for this sample are some 110,000 distinct CDR3 sequences; approximately 15% of them occurred a single time. The top ten constitute less than 35% of the sample.

Ficoll-Paque density gradient centrifugation was used to isolate PBMCs. Overall study results and their limits: Some responding clones were found in pre-infection memory, which suggests that pre-existing cross-reactive memory T cells took part in the SARS-CoV-2 response. Only a couple of mild cases were covered in the study, and larger cohorts including severe cases with pre-infection samples were considered necessary. SARS-CoV-2 specificity was not confirmed for the second-wave clones peaking on day 37. Contracting CD4+ clones turned up mainly in the CM and EM memory subsets, whereas EMRA was where CD8+ clones were enriched. Balanced CD4/CD8 phenotypes were observed for clones contracting from day 15 to 85, whereas a bias towards CD4+ was observed for a second wave of clones expanding from day 15 to 37.

CDR3 length: 16 amino acids, cysteine to phenylalanine. Only the CDR3 part of the read is kept: 48 bases, read in frame from the first base. The germline V gene specifies SGHDT as CDR1 and YYEEEE as CDR2. V is pared back by 0 bases and J by 1 base, with 13 bases lying between the germline termini. As regards this clonotype: The antigen it recognizes is unknown. It has no much larger one-base neighbor in the sample; base qualities were not kept.

The sample consisted of PBMCs or a T cell subset sorted from them (not recorded which). This TCR was recovered from an adult woman who had mild COVID-19 (a few samples of this study predate the infection). The sample titles of this study are shuffled in the database, so cell type and time point are left out; the donor was told from shared clones. The chain links TRBV5-6 with TRBJ1-1; perhaps TRBD1 is the D gene, with 6 bases matching. CDR3 protein: CASSLVPTGANTEAFF. The sequenced DNA is TGTGCCAGCAGCTTGGTCCCGACGGGGGCGAACACTGAAGCTTTCTTT.